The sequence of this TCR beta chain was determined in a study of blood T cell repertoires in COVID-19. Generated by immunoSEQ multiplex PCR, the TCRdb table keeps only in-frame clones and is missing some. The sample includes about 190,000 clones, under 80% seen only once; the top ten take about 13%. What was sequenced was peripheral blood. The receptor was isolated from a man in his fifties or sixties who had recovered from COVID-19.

CDR3 sequence (DNA): TGTGCCGGCACTAGCGGGAGGTTTGGCGGGGAGCTGTTTTTT. It translates to CAGTSGRFGGELFF. This chain connects TRBV30 to TRBJ2-2; 12 bases are a match to TRBD2. Germline V gene lookup returns CDR1 GTSNPN and CDR2 SVGIG (reference sequence). J was trimmed by 7 bases and V by 8 bases; bases with no gene match: 8. This CDR3 contains 14 residues.